Below are 21 T cell receptor beta chains sequenced from a single sample in a study of T cells in Graves' hyperthyroidism and ophthalmopathy. RNA transcripts gave rise to amplified TCR beta CDR3 regions. The TCR CDR3 first-round RT-PCR relied on the HTBI primer set. Via MiXCR, TCRdb re-called the multiplex PCR reads, giving one row per CDR3 protein. The data show about 610,000 distinct CDR3 sequences, approximately 14% seen once. Sequenced input: blood. Source of these receptors: a middle-aged woman with Graves' ophthalmopathy.

Many counts were recorded for this clonotype. The junction does not match germline at one end; this may be a read error. The CDR3 loop is CASSPGRSEQHF. The CDR3 region has the DNA TGTGCCAGCAGTCCGGGCAGATCCGAGCAGCACTTC. The chain links TRBV28 to TRBJ2-7; no reliable D call. The CDR3 runs to 12 residues. The germline gives CDR1 MDHEN, CDR2 SYDVKM.

The chain has TRBV28 and TRBJ2-7; 9 bases line up with TRBD1. The CDR3 consists of 14 residues. From germline, CDR1 is MDHEN and CDR2 SYDVKM. V lost 5 bases, J lost 9 bases, and 11 bases stayed unmatched. The CDR3 is CASSAPGQGWWQYF. In DNA, the CDR3 is TGTGCCAGCAGTGCACCGGGACAGGGATGGTGGCAGTACTTC.

This clonotype was detected a few times. J is TRBJ1-5 and V is TRBV6-5; D is unresolved. From germline, CDR1 is MNHEY and CDR2 SVGAGI. V was shortened by 4 bases and J by 9 bases, with 16 bases between the two germline ends. The CDR3 runs to 14 residues. This CDR3 reads CASSSSDRGGPQHF. CDR3 coding DNA: TGTGCCAGCAGTTCCAGCGACCGGGGTGGGCCCCAGCATTTT.

This CDR3 is CASSRGRFSGNTIYF. As DNA, the CDR3 is TGCGCCAGCAGCAGAGGACGGTTCTCTGGAAACACCATATATTTT. The gene calls are TRBV4-1 and TRBJ1-3; D is uncertain. The germline V gene encodes CDR1 MGHRA and CDR2 YSYEKL. The CDR3 has 15 residues. V lost 5 bases and J lost 0, with 11 bases in between.

Many counts were recorded for this clonotype. J is TRBJ2-2 and V is TRBV20-1; 10 bases are shared with TRBD2. Losses at the gene ends were 6 bases for V and 0 bases for J; bases not matched to a gene: 7. CDR3 length: 16 residues. CDR1 and CDR2 from the germline V gene are DFQATT and SNEGSKA (reference sequence). CDR3 protein: CSARAGLAANTGELFF. The DNA of the CDR3 is TGCAGTGCCCGAGCAGGACTAGCGGCGAACACCGGGGAGCTGTTTTTT.

In this sample, this clonotype turned up many times. The CDR3 sequence: CASSLVGQGNQPQHF. CDR3 bases: TGTGCCAGCAGTTTAGTGGGACAGGGGAACCAGCCCCAGCATTTT. The rearrangement uses TRBV12-3 or TRBV12-4 and TRBJ1-5; 10 nucleotides match TRBD1. The trim removed 1 base at V and 7 bases at J, leaving 4 bases unmatched. The CDR3 has 15 amino acids.

This clonotype was counted at least ten times. The chain combines TRBV6-1 with TRBJ1-2, with TRBD1 matching 9 bases. Germline CDR1 is MNHNS and CDR2 is SASEGT. The CDR3 loop spans 14 amino acids. V shed 7 bases, J shed 4 bases, and the junction held 7 bases outside the gene matches. The CDR3 DNA sequence: TGTGCCAGCATTCTGGGACAGGGAGGCTATGGCTACACCTTC. It yields the protein CASILGQGGYGYTF.

Ten or more counts support this clonotype. The J gene is TRBJ2-7, the V gene TRBV20-1; TRBD2 might be the D (6 bases). The CDR3 covers 17 residues. Trimming took 2 bases from V and 3 from J, leaving 23 bases between them. CDR1 is DFQATT, CDR2 SNEGSKA, per germline (reference sequence). The CDR3 loop reads CSARRGRPQPPSYEQYF. The CDR3 nucleotides read TGCAGTGCTAGACGAGGGAGGCCCCAGCCCCCGAGCTACGAGCAGTACTTC.

This clonotype was counted ten times or more. J is TRBJ2-5 and V is TRBV10-1; D is ambiguous. Trimming took 2 bases from V and 1 from J, leaving 8 bases between them. The CDR3 is 14 amino acids. Germline V lookup: CDR1 WNHNN, CDR2 SYGVQD (reference sequence). DNA of the CDR3: TGCGCCAGCAGTGAGACAATGGGCCAAGAGACCCAGTACTTC. It yields the protein CASSETMGQETQYF.

This clonotype came up once. The rearrangement uses TRBV5-1 and TRBJ2-7; no firm D call. The V and J ends lost 0 bases and 2 bases respectively, with 9 bases between them. In germline, CDR1 is SGHRS, CDR2 YFSETQ. The CDR3 is made up of 14 amino acids. For the CDR3, the DNA is TGCGCCAGCAGCTTGGACTCCGGCCCCTACGAGCAGTACTTC. Translating gives CASSLDSGPYEQYF.

Ten or more counts support this clonotype. This chain connects TRBV5-1 to TRBJ2-1; D may be TRBD2 (5 bases). Germline CDR1 and CDR2: SGHRS and YFSETQ. Between the trimmed V and J ends, which lost 5 bases and 2 bases, there was a span of 11 bases. This CDR3 is built from 14 residues. In nucleotides, the CDR3 is TGCGCCAGCAGACCTGACGGGACCTACAATGAGCAGTTCTTC. Its translation: CASRPDGTYNEQFF.

This clonotype was recorded many times. The V and J genes are TRBV20-1 and TRBJ2-5, with 10 bases that match TRBD2. V trimming: 3 bases; J trimming: 3 bases; junction bases outside the gene matches: 4. The V gene's germline CDR1 is DFQATT and CDR2 SNEGSKA (reference sequence). CDR3 length: 14 residues. Here the CDR3 DNA reads TGCAGTGCTAGGAGCGGGAGGGCCGAAGAGACCCAGTACTTC. Protein: CSARSGRAEETQYF.

J is TRBJ2-3 and V is TRBV5-1, with D maybe TRBD2 (5 bases). Germline V gene lookup returns CDR1 SGHRS and CDR2 YFSETQ. The CDR3 contains 16 residues. V lost 0 bases, J lost 2 bases, and 13 bases lay in between. In DNA form, the CDR3 reads TGCGCCAGCAGCTTGGGGCTGAGGGAGTTCACAGATACGCAGTATTTT. Amino acids: CASSLGLREFTDTQYF.

This clonotype turned up a few times. The chain couples TRBV28 to TRBJ1-2; possible D gene TRBD1, 5 bases. Germline-derived CDR1 and CDR2 are MDHEN and SYDVKM. This CDR3 is 14 amino acids long. The V and J ends lost 2 bases and 6 bases respectively, with 13 bases between them. The CDR3 loop reads CASSLQQGIDGYTF. CDR3 DNA: TGTGCCAGCAGTTTACAGCAGGGTATCGATGGCTACACCTTC.

This clonotype has at least ten counts. The rearrangement uses TRBV13 and TRBJ2-7; 8 nucleotides line up with TRBD2. The germline V gene has CDR1 PRHDT and CDR2 FYEKMQ (reference sequence). V lost 1 base and J lost 3; bases outside the gene matches: 11. The CDR3 totals 17 residues. Here the CDR3 reads CASSLEGSGSHRYEQYF. CDR3 DNA: TGTGCCAGCAGCTTAGAGGGGAGCGGGAGTCACCGCTACGAGCAGTACTTC.

This clonotype was observed at least ten times. V usage is TRBV6-1 and J usage is TRBJ1-1, with D perhaps matching TRBD1 (5 bases). The CDR3 consists of 13 residues. Trimming took 6 bases from V and 3 from J, leaving 11 bases between them. CDR1 and CDR2 (germline): MNHNS, SASEGT. CDR3 DNA sequence: TGTGCCAGCAGGGACAACCGGGACACTGAAGCTTTCTTT. Its protein product is CASRDNRDTEAFF.

This clonotype has just a few counts. The V and J genes are TRBV30 and TRBJ1-2; D not resolved. The V and J ends lost 7 bases and 4 bases respectively, with 13 bases between them. This CDR3 is 12 amino acids long. Germline V gene sequence: CDR1 GTSNPN, CDR2 SVGIG (reference sequence). CDR3 loop: CAYHSQAYGYTF. In DNA, the CDR3 is TGTGCCTACCACAGTCAGGCCTATGGCTACACCTTC.

This clonotype has ten or more counts. The chain recombines TRBV9 with TRBJ1-5, with D possibly TRBD1 on 6 matching bases. Trimming removed 3 bases from V and 11 bases from J, with 18 bases in between. The CDR3 is made up of 14 amino acids. CDR1 and CDR2 (germline): SGDLS, YYNGEE. This CDR3 reads CASSGGEGGSTQHF. The DNA of the CDR3 is TGTGCCAGCAGCGGCGGGGAGGGGGGTTCGACCCAGCATTTT.

This clonotype was recorded at least ten times. This chain links TRBV6-1 with TRBJ1-1; TRBD1 aligns across 8 bases. The germline CDR1 and CDR2 sequences are MNHNS and SASEGT. The CDR3 loop spans 14 amino acids. With V trimmed by 5 bases and J by 5 bases, 7 bases remained unmatched. The CDR3 sequence is CASSPTDRETEAFF. The CDR3 nucleotides are TGTGCCAGCAGTCCCACGGACAGGGAAACTGAAGCTTTCTTT.

This clonotype has ten or more counts. This chain connects TRBV2 to TRBJ2-5; the D gene is possibly TRBD2 (5 bases). Deletions cut 3 bases from V and 5 bases from J, with 16 bases between. The CDR3 is made up of 15 amino acids. Germline V gives CDR1 SNHLY, CDR2 FYNNEI. Here the CDR3 reads CASSDRGLTGETQYF. CDR3 sequence (DNA): TGTGCCAGCAGTGATCGCGGACTTACGGGGGAGACCCAGTACTTC.

This clonotype was seen repeatedly, ten times or more. The chain joins TRBV6-5 to TRBJ2-7; 9 nucleotides line up with TRBD2. This CDR3 comprises 17 residues. V gave up 0 bases and J gave up 0 bases; unmatched junction bases: 6. CDR1 and CDR2 (germline): MNHEY, SVGAGI. The chain's CDR3 is CASSYSSAGGSSYEQYF. The CDR3 DNA is TGTGCCAGCAGTTACTCGAGTGCGGGAGGGAGCTCCTACGAGCAGTACTTC.